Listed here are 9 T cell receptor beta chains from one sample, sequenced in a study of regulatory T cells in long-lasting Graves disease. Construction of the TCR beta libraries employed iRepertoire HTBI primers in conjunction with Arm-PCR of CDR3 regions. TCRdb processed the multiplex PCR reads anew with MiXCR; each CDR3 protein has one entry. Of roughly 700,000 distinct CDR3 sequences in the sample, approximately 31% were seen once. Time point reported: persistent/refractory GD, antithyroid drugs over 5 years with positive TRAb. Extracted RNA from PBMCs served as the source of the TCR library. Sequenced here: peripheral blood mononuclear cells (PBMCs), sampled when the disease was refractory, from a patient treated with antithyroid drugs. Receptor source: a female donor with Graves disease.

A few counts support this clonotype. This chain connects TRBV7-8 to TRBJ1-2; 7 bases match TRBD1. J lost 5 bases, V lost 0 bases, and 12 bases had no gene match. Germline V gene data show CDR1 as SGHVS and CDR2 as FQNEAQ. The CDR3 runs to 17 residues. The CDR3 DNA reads TGTGCCAGCAGCTTAGCGGGGGGCCTGCAGGGGGAGTATGGCTACACCTTC. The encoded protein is CASSLAGGLQGEYGYTF.

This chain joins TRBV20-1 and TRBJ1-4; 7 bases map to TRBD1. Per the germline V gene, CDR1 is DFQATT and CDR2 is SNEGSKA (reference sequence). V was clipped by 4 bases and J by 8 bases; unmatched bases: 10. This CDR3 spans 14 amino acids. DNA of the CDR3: TGCAGTGCTACCTCCGACAGGGATGACGAAAAACTGTTTTTT. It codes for CSATSDRDDEKLFF.

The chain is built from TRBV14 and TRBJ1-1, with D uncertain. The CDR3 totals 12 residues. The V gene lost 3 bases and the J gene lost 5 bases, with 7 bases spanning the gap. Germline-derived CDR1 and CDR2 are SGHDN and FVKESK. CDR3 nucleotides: TGTGCCAGCAGCCACTGGCCTACTGAAGCTTTCTTT. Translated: CASSHWPTEAFF.

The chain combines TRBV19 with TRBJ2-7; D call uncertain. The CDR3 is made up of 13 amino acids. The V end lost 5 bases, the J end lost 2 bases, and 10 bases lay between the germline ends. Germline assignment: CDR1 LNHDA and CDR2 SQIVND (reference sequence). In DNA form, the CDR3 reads TGTGCCAGTAGTCCGGGCAATGCCTACGAGCAGTACTTC. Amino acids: CASSPGNAYEQYF.

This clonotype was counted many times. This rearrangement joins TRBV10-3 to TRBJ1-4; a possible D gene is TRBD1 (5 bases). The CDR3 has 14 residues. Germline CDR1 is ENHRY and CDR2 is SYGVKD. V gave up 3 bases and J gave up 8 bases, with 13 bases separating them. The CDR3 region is CAISDGQREEKLFF. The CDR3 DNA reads TGTGCCATCAGTGATGGACAAAGGGAGGAAAAACTGTTTTTT.

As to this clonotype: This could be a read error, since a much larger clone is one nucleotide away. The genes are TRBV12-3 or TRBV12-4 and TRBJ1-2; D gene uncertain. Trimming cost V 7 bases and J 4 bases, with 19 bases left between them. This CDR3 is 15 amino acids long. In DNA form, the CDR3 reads TGTGCCAGCATCAAACAGAGGACTATCCTCTATGGCTACACCTTC. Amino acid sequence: CASIKQRTILYGYTF.

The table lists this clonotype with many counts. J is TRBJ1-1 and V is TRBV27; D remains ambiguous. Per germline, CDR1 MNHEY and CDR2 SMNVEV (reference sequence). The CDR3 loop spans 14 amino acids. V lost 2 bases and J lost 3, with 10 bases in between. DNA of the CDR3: TGTGCCAGCAGTTTAACTCCGGATTACACTGAAGCTTTCTTT. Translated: CASSLTPDYTEAFF.

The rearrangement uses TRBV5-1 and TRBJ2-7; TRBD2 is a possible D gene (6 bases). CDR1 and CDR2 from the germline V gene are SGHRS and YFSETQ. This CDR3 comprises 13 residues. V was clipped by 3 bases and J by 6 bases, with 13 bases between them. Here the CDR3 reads CASSSGRRGEQYF. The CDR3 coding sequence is TGCGCCAGCAGCTCGGGACGGCGGGGCGAGCAGTACTTC.

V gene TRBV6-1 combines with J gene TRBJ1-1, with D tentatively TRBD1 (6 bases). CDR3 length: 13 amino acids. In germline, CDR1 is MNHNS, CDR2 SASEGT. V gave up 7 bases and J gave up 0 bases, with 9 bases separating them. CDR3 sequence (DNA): TGTGCCAGCAAGGGGGGCATGAACACTGAAGCTTTCTTT. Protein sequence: CASKGGMNTEAFF.